This is a list of T cell receptor beta chains from one sample in a study of response to subunit inactivated influenza vaccine. TCRdb re-derived calls from the RT-PCR reads in MiXCR, one entry per CDR3 protein. Seen here are about 780,000 distinct CDR3 sequences, about 18% observed once, and the top ten hold 11%. The sequencing used PBMCs from blood, collected approximately 5 days after vaccination. The receptors shown here come from a man aged 45 to 65 who received an inactivated influenza vaccine. CDR3s include the opening cysteine and the closing phenylalanine or tryptophan. D genes are given only for firm matches. Clone size is stated in some rows and not others, as once, few, many or a class when expanded.

D gene,clone size,J gene,V gene,CDR3 DNA,CDR3 protein
TRBD1,many,TRBJ1-1,TRBV20-1,TGCAGTGCTAGAACAGGGGGCACTGAAGCTTTCTTT,CSARTGGTEAFF
.,.,TRBJ1-5,TRBV2,TGTGCCAGCAGTGGACGACGGTTTCTTGATCAGCCCCAGCATTTT,CASSGRRFLDQPQHF
.,few,TRBJ2-1,TRBV2,TGTGCCAGCAGGCCAGGGGTTAGCTCCTACAATGAGCAGTTCTTC,CASRPGVSSYNEQFF
TRBD2,.,TRBJ2-3,TRBV7-3,TGTGCCAGCAGCTTATTGGCTAGCGGGGATACGCAGTATTTT,CASSLLASGDTQYF
TRBD1,.,TRBJ2-7,TRBV24-1,TGTGCCACCAGTGATTCCCGGGACAGGCTCGAGCAGTACTTC,CATSDSRDRLEQYF
.,.,TRBJ2-7,TRBV4-1,TGCGCCAGCGCCTGGAGCGTCTCCTACGAGCAGTACTTC,CASAWSVSYEQYF
TRBD1,few,TRBJ1-5,TRBV20-1,TGCAGTGCGGTACCTTCGGGACAGGTCTCGCCCCAGCATTTT,CSAVPSGQVSPQHF
.,.,TRBJ2-3,TRBV4-2,TGTGCCAGCAGCCAAGATACCTCCCCCTTTACGGGAGGCACAGATACGCAGTATTTT,CASSQDTSPFTGGTDTQYF
.,.,TRBJ2-7,TRBV4-1,TGCGCCAGCAGCCTTGAACAGTTTTACGAGCAGTACTTC,CASSLEQFYEQYF
.,few,TRBJ2-1,TRBV20-1,TGCAGTGCGGCGGAGGGGGTGGTCGGCTACAATGAGCAGTTCTTC,CSAAEGVVGYNEQFF
.,few,TRBJ2-3,TRBV4-1,TGCGCCAGCAGCCATTACCCAGGGTCCCCGAAGGATACGCAGTATTTT,CASSHYPGSPKDTQYF
.,.,TRBJ1-5,TRBV20-1,TGCAGTGCAATGTACAATCAGCCCCAGCATTTT,CSAMYNQPQHF
.,many,TRBJ2-1,TRBV12-5,TGTGCTAGTGGTCTTCACTACAATGAGCAGTTCTTC,CASGLHYNEQFF
.,few,TRBJ2-3,TRBV10-3,TGTGCCATCAGTGACGACAGAGGAGATACGCAGTATTTT,CAISDDRGDTQYF
.,few,TRBJ2-7,TRBV5-6,TGTGCCAGCAGCTTGCGGGGTGCGGGCGAGCAGTACTTC,CASSLRGAGEQYF
TRBD1,.,TRBJ1-5,TRBV6-1,TGTGCCAGCGGTAGACAGGGTAGCAATCAGCCCCAGCATTTT,CASGRQGSNQPQHF
.,few,TRBJ2-2,TRBV6-1,TGTGCCAGCAGCTCGACAGCTACGAACACCGGGGAGCTGTTTTTT,CASSSTATNTGELFF
.,.,TRBJ1-1,TRBV12-3/TRBV12-4,TGTGCCAGCACCCTCAATCCGAACACTGAAGCTTTCTTT,CASTLNPNTEAFF
.,.,TRBJ1-5,TRBV20-1,TGCAGTGCGCCGACAGGATGGAATCAGCCCCAGCATTTT,CSAPTGWNQPQHF
.,many,TRBJ2-3,TRBV20-1,TGCAGTGCTATACCACCTGGGGGCCGGGAAGATACGCAGTATTTT,CSAIPPGGREDTQYF
.,few,TRBJ2-4,TRBV15,TGTGCCACCAGCAGAGATAGCAGCATTCAGTACTTC,CATSRDSSIQYF
.,.,TRBJ2-5,TRBV20-1,TGCAGTGCTATGGTCCCCGGGCTTGAGACCCAGTACTTC,CSAMVPGLETQYF
.,.,TRBJ1-1,TRBV15,TGTGCCACCAGCAGAGTTGGGGGTTACACTGAAGCTTTCTTT,CATSRVGGYTEAFF
.,few,TRBJ1-5,TRBV12-3/TRBV12-4,TGTGCCAGCAGTTTGGGGTTGGCCCAGCATTTT,CASSLGLAQHF
TRBD2,once,TRBJ2-1,TRBV2,TGTGCCAGCAGTGAACAGGGGACTAGCGTTATGGGGCAGTTCTTC,CASSEQGTSVMGQFF
TRBD2,few,TRBJ2-1,TRBV5-1,TGCGCCAGCAGCTCGCACTCCAACCTAGCGGGTCCGGGAGGGGGGCAGTTCTTC,CASSSHSNLAGPGGGQFF